Listed below are T cell receptor beta chains from one sample, sequenced in a study of blood T cells in healthy people across ages. Via MiXCR, TCRdb re-called the 5' RACE reads, giving one row per CDR3 protein. The data hold about 1.1 million distinct CDR3 sequences, with roughly two fifths observed a single time. The sample was blood. These receptors all stem from a man between 18 and 35 years old in good health. CDR3s include the opening cysteine and the closing phenylalanine or tryptophan. Fields, in order: clone size, V gene, D gene, J gene, CDR3 DNA, CDR3 protein. The D gene is left open where the match is weak. Not every row has a clone size; where given, it reads once, few, many or a size class.

NA	TRBV7-9	NA	TRBJ2-1	TGTGCCAGCACAAACAATGAGCAGTTCTTC	CASTNNEQFF
NA	TRBV5-1	NA	TRBJ1-1	TGCGCCAGCAGCGAACAGGGTGGGACTGAAGCTTTCTTT	CASSEQGGTEAFF
few	TRBV20-1	TRBD1	TRBJ1-1	TGCAGTGCTAGATTTTCCCTCGGACAGGGGGGCACTGAAGCTTTCTTT	CSARFSLGQGGTEAFF
NA	TRBV7-9	NA	TRBJ1-1	TGTGCCAGCAGCCCCTCAGGGGAGAGGACTGAAGCTTTCTTT	CASSPSGERTEAFF
NA	TRBV4-1	NA	TRBJ1-6	TGCGCCAGCAGCCAAGATGAAGGTTCACCCCTCCACTTT	CASSQDEGSPLHF
NA	TRBV28	NA	TRBJ1-4	TGTGCCAGCGGGCGAAAGACAGTCCTCGGGGAAAAACTGTTTTTT	CASGRKTVLGEKLFF
NA	TRBV5-1	TRBD2	TRBJ2-1	TGCGCCAGCAGCTTGTTGGGCGGGGGGGCCGATGAGCAGTTCTTC	CASSLLGGGADEQFF
NA	TRBV4-3	NA	TRBJ1-2	TGCGCCAGCAGCCAAGATCCGGACAGCTATGGCTACACCTTC	CASSQDPDSYGYTF
few	TRBV14	NA	TRBJ2-6	TGTGCCAGCAGCCAAGTTCTTGTCTCTGGGGCCAACGTCCTGACTTTC	CASSQVLVSGANVLTF
few	TRBV20-1	NA	TRBJ1-6	TGCAGTGCTAGAGAAGGGACATCCACCTATAATTCACCCCTCCACTTT	CSAREGTSTYNSPLHF
few	TRBV27	TRBD1	TRBJ1-2	TGTGCCAGCAGTTTATCCCCGGGACAGTACTATGGCTACACCTTC	CASSLSPGQYYGYTF
NA	TRBV29-1	NA	TRBJ1-2	TGCAGAGCCCCTGAGGGGGAATTCCGTGGCTACACCTTC	CRAPEGEFRGYTF
NA	TRBV20-1	NA	TRBJ2-1	TGCAGTGCTAGAGATTGGGGGGCAGGGTACAATGAGCAGTTCTTC	CSARDWGAGYNEQFF
few	TRBV6-5	NA	TRBJ1-5	TGTGCCAGCAGTTTAACGCGGCAGGGTGTCACTCAGCCCCAGCATTTT	CASSLTRQGVTQPQHF
few	TRBV6-2/TRBV6-3	TRBD1	TRBJ1-1	TGTGCCAGCAGGCCCCAGGGGGCGCGTGAGACTGAAGCTTTCTTT	CASRPQGARETEAFF
few	TRBV5-6	NA	TRBJ1-1	TGTGCCAGCAGCCAGACTCTTGTAGGTAGAAGGGCCAATGCTGAAGCTTTCTTT	CASSQTLVGRRANAEAFF
few	TRBV4-2	NA	TRBJ1-2	TGTGCCAGCAGCCAAGAATTTACAGTGTCTAACTATGGCTACACCTTC	CASSQEFTVSNYGYTF
few	TRBV7-2	NA	TRBJ1-4	TGTGCCAGCAGCTTAGAGGGTTGGGGGGGCCAGGGTGAAAAACTGTTTTTT	CASSLEGWGGQGEKLFF
NA	TRBV4-3	NA	TRBJ2-1	TGCGCCAGCAGCCGATCACGAGGGAGCGGGAATGAGCAGTTCTTC	CASSRSRGSGNEQFF
NA	TRBV7-2	NA	TRBJ1-4	TGTGCCAGCAGCCTTTGGGTGGATAGAAATGAAAAACTGTTTTTT	CASSLWVDRNEKLFF
NA	TRBV5-1	NA	TRBJ1-4	TGCGCCAGCAGCTTGGAGAGGGGGGCGGATGAAAAACTGTTTTTT	CASSLERGADEKLFF
few	TRBV28	NA	TRBJ1-4	TGTGCCAGCAGTTTTGGTTCTCGGTATGAAAAACTGTTTTTT	CASSFGSRYEKLFF
few	TRBV5-6	NA	TRBJ1-1	TGTGCCAGCTTCCTCCGGGAGTTCGGGGGAACCATGAACACTGAAGCTTTCTTT	CASFLREFGGTMNTEAFF
NA	TRBV13	NA	TRBJ1-5	TGTGCCAGCAGTCCTAGTACCTCCAGGGGCCATAGCAATCAGCCCCAGCATTTT	CASSPSTSRGHSNQPQHF
NA	TRBV3-1	TRBD1	TRBJ2-5	TGTGCCAGCAGCCAAGATTGGGACAGCTACGAAGAGACCCAGTACTTC	CASSQDWDSYEETQYF
NA	TRBV11-2	NA	TRBJ2-1	TGTGCCAGCAGATATAACAATGAGCAGTTCTTC	CASRYNNEQFF
NA	TRBV7-2	TRBD1	TRBJ1-2	TGTGCCAGCAGCGACCGACAGGGGGCGCTAGATGGCTACACCTTC	CASSDRQGALDGYTF
NA	TRBV5-1	NA	TRBJ2-5	TGCGCCAGCAGCTTGGCCATAGGGATCCCGTACCAAGAGACCCAGTACTTC	CASSLAIGIPYQETQYF
few	TRBV7-9	NA	TRBJ2-3	TGTGCCAGCAGCCGCACAGAGGGGGGAAAAAAACATACGCAGTATTTT	CASSRTEGGKKHTQYF
NA	TRBV7-9	TRBD1	TRBJ2-3	TGTGCCAGCAGCTCGAACAGGGGGGTAGCAGATACGCAGTATTTT	CASSSNRGVADTQYF
once	TRBV6-5	TRBD1	TRBJ2-5	TGTGCCAGCAGTAGACAGGGGCCTTGGGAGACCCAGTACTTC	CASSRQGPWETQYF
few	TRBV6-6	NA	TRBJ2-7	TGTGCCAGCACCGGGACCCGGCCGGGGTCCTACGAGCAGTACTTC	CASTGTRPGSYEQYF
NA	TRBV29-1	TRBD2	TRBJ2-5	TGCAGCGTTGAAGGCCTGCGGGGGGGCCTGTACTTC	CSVEGLRGGLYF
NA	TRBV10-2	NA	TRBJ2-7	TGCGCCAGCAGTGAGTCGATGTCGGGGGGCCTCTCCTACGAGCAGTACTTC	CASSESMSGGLSYEQYF
once	TRBV20-1	NA	TRBJ2-7	TGCAGTACTAGAGATCACCCCAGCGTTGGCGAGCAGTACTTC	CSTRDHPSVGEQYF
few	TRBV10-3	NA	TRBJ2-7	TGTGCCATCAGTGAGGGTTGGCAGGAAAGCTCCTACGAGCAGTACTTC	CAISEGWQESSYEQYF
NA	TRBV20-1	NA	TRBJ1-3	TGCAGTGCTAGACCGTACCAGGAGGGGTCGGCTGGAAACACCATATATTTT	CSARPYQEGSAGNTIYF
once	TRBV4-3	NA	TRBJ2-7	TGCGCCAGCAGCCAAGTGTCAGGAGGGTCCTGCGAGCAGTACTTC	CASSQVSGGSCEQYF
NA	TRBV19	NA	TRBJ2-7	TGTGCCAGTAGTATTGGACTCCCTCCCTCGACGTACGAGCAGTACTTC	CASSIGLPPSTYEQYF
NA	TRBV4-1	TRBD1	TRBJ2-1	TGCACCAGCAGCCAAGTTGACAGGGTGGAAAATGAGCAGTTCTTC	CTSSQVDRVENEQFF
NA	TRBV20-1	NA	TRBJ2-1	TGCACCGCGATGAGCTTCAATGAGCAGTTCTTC	CTAMSFNEQFF
NA	TRBV14	NA	TRBJ1-6	TGTGCCAGCAGCCAAGATTACGGGGTGAATTCACCCCTCCACTTT	CASSQDYGVNSPLHF
NA	TRBV13	NA	TRBJ1-3	TGTGCCAGCAGCACCGGGACGGGTGGAAACACCATATATTTT	CASSTGTGGNTIYF
NA	TRBV12-3/TRBV12-4	NA	TRBJ1-2	TGTGCCAGCAGTCCTCCGGGACAACGCTTTAATGGCTACACCTTC	CASSPPGQRFNGYTF
NA	TRBV7-2	TRBD1	TRBJ1-2	TGTGCCAGCAGCTCCCAGGGGGATAACTATGGCTACACCTTC	CASSSQGDNYGYTF